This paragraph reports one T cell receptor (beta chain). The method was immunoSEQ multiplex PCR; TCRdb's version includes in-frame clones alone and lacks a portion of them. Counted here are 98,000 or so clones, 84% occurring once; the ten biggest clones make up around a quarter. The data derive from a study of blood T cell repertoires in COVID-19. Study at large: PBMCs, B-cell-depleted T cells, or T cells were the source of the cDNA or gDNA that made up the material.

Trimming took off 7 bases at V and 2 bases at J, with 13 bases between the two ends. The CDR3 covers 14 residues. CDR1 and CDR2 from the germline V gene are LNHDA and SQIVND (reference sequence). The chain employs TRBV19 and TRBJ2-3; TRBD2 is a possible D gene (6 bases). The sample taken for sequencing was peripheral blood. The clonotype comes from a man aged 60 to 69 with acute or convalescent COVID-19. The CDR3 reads CASKAAGNTDTQYF. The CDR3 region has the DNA TGTGCCAGTAAGGCAGCGGGTAACACAGATACGCAGTATTTT.